This T cell receptor (beta chain) is from a study of blood T cell repertoires in COVID-19. The wider study: Researchers got acute and convalescent COVID-19 samples from the United States, Italy and Spain.

In the authors' methods: Reference gene primer amplification yielded estimated nucleated cell counts. Using immunoSEQ multiplex PCR, the repertoire was profiled, and TCRdb retains in-frame clones only, with some absent. The DNA gave D and trimming, while V, J and clone size come from that table. The data contain 250,000 or so clones, around 91% of them singletons. From germline, CDR1 is SGHTA and CDR2 FQGNSA. The CDR3 extends over 14 amino acids. V lost 8 bases to trimming and J lost 5 bases, with 17 bases between them. This clonotype originated in a woman aged 60-70 years with COVID-19, enrolled during active disease. Material: peripheral blood. The V call is TRBV7-2, the J call TRBJ2-3; TRBD2 might be the D (6 bases). The CDR3 protein is CASGPNGGRDTQYF. The CDR3 nucleotides read TGTGCCAGCGGTCCAAACGGGGGTAGAGATACGCAGTATTTT.